One sample yielded the 5 T cell receptor beta chains listed below, sequenced in a study of cytomegalovirus exposure and HLA in healthy donors. The PCR was carried out with 60 Vbeta primers and 13 Jbeta primers. Sequenced by immunoSEQ multiplex PCR; TCRdb stores in-frame clones only, minus some. The sample contains roughly 92,000 clones, about 86% of which appear only once. The sequenced sample consisted of PBMCs. These receptors all come from an older woman in good health and CMV-seropositive.

This clone was observed a handful of times. The chain couples TRBV18 to TRBJ1-2, with D uncertain. The germline V and J ends were trimmed by 3 bases and 5 bases, with 16 bases remaining between them. Looked up from germline, CDR1 is KGHSH and CDR2 is LQKENI. The CDR3 is 15 amino acids. DNA for the CDR3: TGTGCCAGCTCACCCCTCGTGGAGGGAGGGTATGGCTACACCTTC. As protein: CASSPLVEGGYGYTF.

The chain carries TRBV30 and TRBJ1-6; D is ambiguous. CDR1 and CDR2 (germline): GTSNPN, SVGIG (reference sequence). This CDR3 comprises 12 residues. V lost 3 bases and J lost 14, with 14 bases in between. The CDR3 nucleotides read TGTGCCTGGAGCGCCTCCAGGTTCACCCTCCACTTT. Protein: CAWSASRFTLHF.

V and J are TRBV5-1 and TRBJ1-6; D gene uncertain. The CDR3 runs to 12 residues. Trimming removed 5 bases at V and 5 bases at J, with 5 bases between. Germline V lookup: CDR1 SGHRS, CDR2 YFSETQ. Here the CDR3 DNA reads TGCGCCAGCAGACAAAATAATTCACCCCTCCACTTT. Its protein product is CASRQNNSPLHF.

The gene calls are TRBV5-1 and TRBJ2-5, with D uncertain. The CDR3 runs to 13 residues. Trimming took 4 bases from V and 3 from J, leaving 10 bases between them. Germline V CDR1 and CDR2: SGHRS, YFSETQ. The CDR3 DNA reads as TGCGCCAGCAGCATGAGACTCAAAGAGACCCAGTACTTC. Translating gives CASSMRLKETQYF.

In this sample, this clone turned up a few times. The chain links TRBV7-3 to TRBJ2-1; a possible D gene is TRBD1 (5 bases). Deletions cut 2 bases from V and 4 bases from J, with 6 bases between. The germline V gene encodes CDR1 SGHTA and CDR2 FQGTGA. The CDR3 has 13 amino acids. DNA of the CDR3: TGTGCCAGCAGCTTAGACAGTTACAATGAGCAGTTCTTC. Amino acids: CASSLDSYNEQFF.